The rows below give T cell receptor beta chains drawn from one sample of a study of T cells after yellow fever vaccination. TCRdb reanalysed the 5' RACE reads using MiXCR and keeps one entry per CDR3 protein. The sample has about 360,000 distinct CDR3 sequences; roughly 6.1% are singletons. Specimen: PBMCs, collected 5 days after the yellow fever booster vaccination. The receptor set was obtained from a man aged 25-45 years who received the YFV17D yellow fever vaccine. The CDR3 runs from the conserved cysteine through the conserved F or W. The D gene is left open where the match is weak. Clone size appears in some rows only: once, few, many, or a class for an expanded clone.

clone_size	d_call	j_call	v_call	cdr3_nt	cdr3_aa
few	TRBD1	TRBJ2-7	TRBV5-4	TGTGCCAGCAGCGTTAGACAGGGGAACGAGCAGTACTTC	CASSVRQGNEQYF
NA	TRBD2	TRBJ2-2	TRBV5-6	TGTGCCAGCAGCTCGATTTACACTAGCGCGAGCCCCGGGGAGCTGTTTTTT	CASSSIYTSASPGELFF
few	NA	TRBJ1-2	TRBV6-5	TGTGCCAGCAGTTCACCCCGGGGGGGTAACTATGGCTACACCTTC	CASSSPRGGNYGYTF
NA	TRBD2	TRBJ2-1	TRBV15	TGTGCCACCAGCAGTGACCTCGGGGGGGGCGTTGAGCAGTTCTTC	CATSSDLGGGVEQFF
few	NA	TRBJ2-5	TRBV18	TGTGCCAGCTCACCCGAGGTACAGGGAGAGACCCAGTACTTC	CASSPEVQGETQYF
few	NA	TRBJ2-1	TRBV6-4	TGTGCCACCAGGACTACCCAATACAATGAGCAGTTCTTC	CATRTTQYNEQFF
NA	NA	TRBJ2-6	TRBV19	TGTGCCAGTACCGAAATGAACACTGGGGCCAACGTCCTGACTTTC	CASTEMNTGANVLTF
many	NA	TRBJ2-7	TRBV12-3/TRBV12-4	TGTGCCAGCAGTTTAGGGACAGTGAGCTCCTACGAGCAGTACTTC	CASSLGTVSSYEQYF
many	NA	TRBJ1-4	TRBV20-1	TGCAGTGCTAGATCTACAGGCCGGAATGAAAAACTGTTTTTT	CSARSTGRNEKLFF
few	NA	TRBJ2-7	TRBV10-3	TGTGCCATCAGTGAGCTCCAGGGGACCTACGAGCAGTACTTC	CAISELQGTYEQYF
many	TRBD2	TRBJ2-3	TRBV20-1	TGCAGTGCAACAACCCCCCTAGCGGGAGCTCCAGATACGCAGTATTTT	CSATTPLAGAPDTQYF
NA	TRBD1	TRBJ2-5	TRBV18	TGTGCCAGCTCACAGCAACAACTAGGGGGGACAGGAGAGACCCAGTACTTC	CASSQQQLGGTGETQYF
NA	NA	TRBJ2-2	TRBV28	TGTGCCAGCAGCCCCCCCACCGGGACAACGAACACCGGGGAGCTGTTTTTT	CASSPPTGTTNTGELFF
many	NA	TRBJ2-5	TRBV12-3/TRBV12-4	TGTGCCAGCAGTTTTCAGGGAAAAGAGACCCAGTACTTC	CASSFQGKETQYF
NA	NA	TRBJ2-7	TRBV7-2	TGTGCCAGCACCCAGAGGGTGACCTACGAGCAGTACTTC	CASTQRVTYEQYF
few	TRBD1	TRBJ2-7	TRBV11-2	TGTGCCAGCAGCTTAATCCGTGGACAGGGACCCAACGAGCAGTACTTC	CASSLIRGQGPNEQYF
many	TRBD2	TRBJ2-1	TRBV28	TGTGCCAGCAGTTTGGTTAGCGGGACCTCCTACAATGAGCAGTTCTTC	CASSLVSGTSYNEQFF
few	NA	TRBJ1-2	TRBV20-1	TGCAGTGCTGGGGGCCCAGCTAACTATGGCTACACCTTC	CSAGGPANYGYTF
many	NA	TRBJ2-2	TRBV7-2	TGTGCCAGCAGCTTAGGCGGGATGGGGAACACCGGGGAGCTGTTTTTT	CASSLGGMGNTGELFF
few	NA	TRBJ2-6	TRBV10-3	TGTGCCATCAGCGACGGGGGTGCTGGGGCCAACGTCCTGACTTTC	CAISDGGAGANVLTF
few	NA	TRBJ2-6	TRBV7-2	TGTGCCAGCAGCTTAGTCACAGGCTCTGGGGCCAACGTCCTGACTTTC	CASSLVTGSGANVLTF
NA	TRBD2	TRBJ2-7	TRBV29-1	TGCAGCGTTGGAGTCGGGGGGGGAGAGCAGTACTTC	CSVGVGGGEQYF
NA	NA	TRBJ1-4	TRBV14	TGTGCCAGCAGCCGTGGGGCTGAAAAACTGTTTTTT	CASSRGAEKLFF